These 24 T cell receptor beta chains share one sample of origin, sequenced in a study of breast tumors, draining lymph nodes, adjacent tissues. In TCRdb, the multiplex PCR reads were re-called with MiXCR into one record per CDR3 protein. The data contain approximately 250,000 distinct CDR3 sequences, under 40% of them singletons. Breast cancer patients provided tissue from their axillary draining lymph nodes. Sequencing input: axillary lymph node tissue. Source of these receptors: a female donor with breast cancer. Some clones in this sample may be carry-over from other donors' samples.

A few counts support this clonotype. The chain couples TRBV6-5 to TRBJ2-2; 9 bases align to TRBD1. Germline V gives CDR1 MNHEY, CDR2 SVGAGI. Trimming removed 6 bases from V and 6 bases from J; junction bases left unmatched: 5. CDR3 length: 14 amino acids. CDR3 nucleotide sequence: TGTGCCAGCAGAACCGGGACAGGGTCCGGGGAGCTGTTTTTT. This encodes CASRTGTGSGELFF.

The sample holds many counts of this clonotype. The chain employs TRBV10-3 and TRBJ2-1; D is ambiguous. This CDR3 is built from 12 residues. Germline V lookup: CDR1 ENHRY, CDR2 SYGVKD. Trimming stripped 7 bases from V and 5 bases from J, with 9 bases between. The CDR3 DNA follows: TGTGCCATCACTGATGGCGACAATGAGCAGTTCTTC. Amino acids: CAITDGDNEQFF.

This clonotype was seen at least ten times. The DNA of the CDR3 is TGTGCCACCAGTGCCCCCGGGGGGGGAGGGGGAGGAGAGACCCAGTACTTC. It translates to CATSAPGGGGGGETQYF. The chain recombines TRBV24-1 with TRBJ2-5; TRBD2 agrees at 8 bases. This CDR3 contains 17 residues. With 5 bases clipped from V and 4 bases from J, the junction kept 14 bases outside the gene matches. CDR1 and CDR2 (germline): KGHDR, SFDVKD.

This clonotype was seen at least ten times. The chain recombines TRBV10-1 with TRBJ2-7, with 11 bases matching TRBD2. J gave up 2 bases and V 3 bases, and 3 bases lay outside the gene matches. The CDR3 extends over 15 amino acids. CDR1 and CDR2 (germline): WNHNN, SYGVQD (reference sequence). This CDR3 reads CASSEGTSGPYEQYF. In DNA form, the CDR3 reads TGCGCCAGCAGTGAAGGGACTAGCGGACCCTACGAGCAGTACTTC.

This clonotype was detected only once. This sequence may be a read error, since a much larger clone differs from it by one base. The V call is TRBV11-3, the J call TRBJ2-2, with 7 positions matching TRBD1. Germline CDR1 reads SGHNT; CDR2 reads YENEEA. The CDR3 loop spans 14 amino acids. CDR3 protein: CASSSRQGVGVLFF. The CDR3 bases are TGTGCCAGCAGCTCCCGGCAGGGGGTCGGGGTGCTGTTTTTT.

This clonotype was found many times. The junction differs from germline at one of its ends, possibly a read error. The chain links TRBV20-1 to TRBJ2-5; 8 bases align to TRBD2. Per germline, CDR1 DFQATT and CDR2 SNEGSKA (reference sequence). The CDR3 spans 12 residues. The CDR3 DNA follows: TGCAGTCCTAGCGGGCTCCAAGAGACCCAGTACTTC. It encodes CSPSGLQETQYF.

Regarding this clonotype: A much larger clone lies a single base off, so this may be a read error. The chain combines TRBV15 with TRBJ1-1, with D possibly matching TRBD1 (6 bases). This CDR3 contains 14 residues. In germline, CDR1 is LNHNV, CDR2 YYDKDF (reference sequence). Here the CDR3 reads CAISSDRMNTEAFF. The CDR3 bases are TGTGCCATCAGCAGTGACAGGATGAACACTGAAGCTTTCTTT.

The chain has TRBV20-1 and TRBJ1-1, with D tentatively TRBD1 (5 bases). This CDR3 has 14 amino acids. V was shortened by 3 bases and J by 4 bases, with 15 bases between the two germline ends. Germline V CDR1 and CDR2: DFQATT, SNEGSKA (reference sequence). The CDR3 DNA reads as TGCAGTGCTAGCCTAGGGGTTTATGGCACTGAAGCTTTCTTT. It encodes CSASLGVYGTEAFF.

This clonotype was recorded at least ten times. V gene TRBV5-1 combines with J gene TRBJ2-1; D may be TRBD2 (5 bases). CDR1 and CDR2 (germline): SGHRS, YFSETQ. The length of the CDR3 is 17 residues. Trimming pared 4 bases from V and 5 bases from J, leaving 22 bases between. In DNA, the CDR3 is TGCGCCAGCAGCCGGTTTCGTAACGGAGGACGAGACAATGAGCAGTTCTTC. Amino acid sequence: CASSRFRNGGRDNEQFF.

Ten or more counts support this clonotype. CDR3 amino acids: CASSRPTGLNSPLHF. The CDR3 DNA reads TGTGCCAGCAGCCGACCTACAGGGTTGAATTCACCCCTCCACTTT. J is TRBJ1-6 and V is TRBV6-6; perhaps TRBD1 as D (6 bases). This CDR3 spans 15 amino acids. Germline loops: CDR1 MNHNY, CDR2 SVGAGI (reference sequence). Trimming stripped 6 bases from V and 7 bases from J, with 16 bases between.

In this sample, this clonotype turned up many times. V and J are TRBV6-5 and TRBJ2-5; D remains unclear. Trimming cost V 2 bases and J 9 bases, with 16 bases left between them. The CDR3 sequence is 14 residues long. In germline, CDR1 is MNHEY, CDR2 SVGAGI. In nucleotides, the CDR3 is TGTGCCAGCAGTTACCTCACGAGGATGGGGTCCCAGTACTTC. This gives the protein CASSYLTRMGSQYF.

The rearrangement joins TRBV2 to TRBJ1-5; 7 nucleotides match TRBD1. J lost 5 bases, V lost 9 bases, and 4 bases had no gene match. Per the germline V gene, CDR1 is SNHLY and CDR2 is FYNNEI. CDR3 length: 12 amino acids. The CDR3 reads CARQGVDQPQHF. The CDR3 DNA reads as TGTGCCAGGCAGGGGGTAGATCAGCCCCAGCATTTT.

This clonotype was seen more than once but under ten times. Being one base from a much bigger clone, this may be a read error. V and J are TRBV7-9 and TRBJ2-7; TRBD1 is a possible D gene (6 bases). CDR3 size: 14 residues. Germline V gene data show CDR1 as SEHNR and CDR2 as FQNEAQ (reference sequence). CDR3 nucleotide sequence: TGTGCCAGCAGTCGGACGGACAGCTCCTACGAGCAGTGCTTC. Protein sequence: CASSRTDSSYEQCF.

To note about this clonotype: This CDR3 is missing its conserved last phenylalanine or tryptophan, likely due to a read error. The DNA is omitted, as the CDR3 cannot be located on it reliably, and the CDR3 follows TCRdb's listing. The J gene is TRBJ1-2, the V gene TRBV20-1; the D call in the table, TRBD1, was not verified against the DNA. The CDR3 comprises 13 residues, both ends counted. Germline V gene sequence: CDR1 DFQATT, CDR2 SNEGSKA (reference sequence). CDR3 sequence reads: CSASTGQGEGCTL.

This clonotype has ten or more counts. V and J are TRBV20-1 and TRBJ2-7; D is ambiguous. This CDR3 comprises 10 residues. Per the germline V gene, CDR1 is DFQATT and CDR2 is SNEGSKA (reference sequence). The V end lost 2 bases, the J end lost 3 bases, and 2 bases lay between the germline ends. CDR3 amino acids: CSARYYEQYF. The CDR3 DNA sequence: TGCAGTGCTAGATACTACGAGCAGTACTTC.

The chain joins TRBV20-1 to TRBJ2-1, with D possibly matching TRBD2 (6 bases). The V end was cut by 1 base, the J end by 12 bases, with 10 bases between. Per the germline V gene, CDR1 is DFQATT and CDR2 is SNEGSKA (reference sequence). This CDR3 has 11 amino acids. CDR3: CSARGRAVQFF. CDR3 sequence (DNA): TGCAGTGCTAGAGGGAGGGCGGTGCAGTTCTTC.

This clonotype was counted between two and nine times. The chain links TRBV11-3 to TRBJ2-7, with D hard to call. The CDR3 has 13 residues. From germline, CDR1 is SGHNT and CDR2 YENEEA. The germline V and J ends were trimmed by 6 bases and 7 bases, with 16 bases remaining between them. CDR3: CASSSPPIFEQYF. As DNA, the CDR3 is TGTGCCAGCAGTTCTCCCCCCATATTTGAGCAGTACTTC. The entire variable domain, with the rest obtained from reference TRBV11-3 and TRBJ2-7, is as follows: EAGVVQSPRYKIIEKKQPVAFWCNPISGHNTLYWYLQNLGQGPELLIRYENEEAVDDSQLPKDRFSAERLKGVDSTLKIQPAELGDSAVYLCASSSPPIFEQYFGPGTRLTVT.

This clonotype has a handful of counts. The chain uses TRBV6-6 and TRBJ1-5, with TRBD1 as a possible D gene (5 bases). CDR1 and CDR2 (germline): MNHNY, SVGAGI (reference sequence). V was cut by 7 bases and J by 2 bases, with 27 bases left in between. This CDR3 has 19 amino acids. The CDR3 protein is CASTFTRDVNTGGNQPQHF. CDR3 in DNA: TGTGCCAGCACCTTTACCCGGGACGTCAACACCGGGGGCAATCAGCCCCAGCATTTT.

This clonotype was counted at least ten times. This chain connects TRBV5-1 to TRBJ1-5, with TRBD1 as a possible D gene (6 bases). V was clipped by 2 bases and J by 6 bases, with 15 bases between them. The CDR3 totals 15 residues. Germline lookup yields CDR1 SGHRS and CDR2 YFSETQ. CDR3 DNA: TGCGCCAGCAGCTTCCTGGGGGGCGATGGTCAGCCCCAGCATTTT. Its translation is CASSFLGGDGQPQHF. The variable domain in full, with the rest retrieved from reference TRBV5-1 and TRBJ1-5, is KAGVTQTPRYLIKTRGQQVTLSCSPISGHRSVSWYQQTPGQGLQFLFEYFSETQRNKGNFPGRFSGRQFSNSRSEMNVSTLELGDSALYLCASSFLGGDGQPQHFGDGTRLSIL.

This clonotype occurred many times. This chain joins TRBV5-6 and TRBJ1-2; tentative D call: TRBD1 (5 bases). CDR1 is SGHDT, CDR2 YYEEEE, per germline. The germline V and J ends were trimmed by 2 bases and 4 bases, with 9 bases remaining between them. There are 13 residues in the CDR3. This CDR3 reads CASSFQGGYGYTF. The CDR3, as DNA: TGTGCCAGCAGCTTCCAGGGTGGCTATGGCTACACCTTC. Full variable domain (outside the CDR3, taken from reference TRBV5-6 and TRBJ1-2): DAGVTQSPTHLIKTRGQQVTLRCSPKSGHDTVSWYQQALGQGPQFIFQYYEEEERQRGNFPDRFSGHQFPNYSSELNVNALLLGDSALYLCASSFQGGYGYTFGSGTRLTVV.

The DNA for the CDR3 is TGCAGCTTAACAGGGTTGGGACAGCCCCAGCATTTT. This sequence encodes CSLTGLGQPQHF. This rearrangement joins TRBV29-1 to TRBJ1-5, with a possible D match to TRBD1 (6 bases). The germline V gene encodes CDR1 SQVTM and CDR2 ANQGSEA. Trimming took off 8 bases at V and 7 bases at J, with 15 bases between the two ends. CDR3 length equals 12 residues.

This chain connects TRBV7-8 to TRBJ2-6; D gene uncertain. Trimming stripped 3 bases from V and 4 bases from J, with 4 bases between. The CDR3 spans 13 residues. In germline, CDR1 is SGHVS, CDR2 FQNEAQ. The CDR3 coding sequence is TGTGCCAGCAGCTTCGGGGGGGCCAACGTCCTGACTTTC. Protein product: CASSFGGANVLTF. Based on the CDR3 plus reference TRBV7-8 and TRBJ2-6, the full variable domain is GAGVSQSPRYKVAKRGQDVALRCDPISGHVSLFWYQQALGQGPEFLTYFQNEAQLDKSGLPSDRFFAERPEGSVSTLKIQRTQQEDSAVYLCASSFGGANVLTFGAGSRLTVL.

This clonotype was recorded at least ten times. V usage is TRBV2 and J usage is TRBJ2-7; 8 nucleotides agree with TRBD1. Trimming cost V 3 bases and J 6 bases; bases outside gene matches: 7. The CDR3 totals 14 residues. In germline, CDR1 is SNHLY, CDR2 FYNNEI. In DNA, the CDR3 is TGTGCCAGCAGTGACGGCAGGGGGCAGTCCGAGCAGTACTTC. Encoded protein: CASSDGRGQSEQYF. Together with reference TRBV2 and TRBJ2-7, the CDR3 gives the full variable domain: EPEVTQTPSHQVTQMGQEVILRCVPISNHLYFYWYRQILGQKVEFLVSFYNNEISEKSEIFDDQFSVERPDGSNFTLKIRSTKLEDSAMYFCASSDGRGQSEQYFGPGTRLTVT.

This clonotype was observed at least ten times. The V gene is TRBV7-2, the J gene TRBJ2-1, with 11 nucleotides matching TRBD2. V lost 5 bases to trimming and J lost 1 base; unmatched junction nucleotides: 10. The CDR3 spans 18 residues. The germline V gene has CDR1 SGHTA and CDR2 FQGNSA. The CDR3 DNA reads as TGTGCCAGCAGCACCCGACTAGCGGGGATGGGGTCCTACAATGAGCAGTTCTTC. Residues: CASSTRLAGMGSYNEQFF.